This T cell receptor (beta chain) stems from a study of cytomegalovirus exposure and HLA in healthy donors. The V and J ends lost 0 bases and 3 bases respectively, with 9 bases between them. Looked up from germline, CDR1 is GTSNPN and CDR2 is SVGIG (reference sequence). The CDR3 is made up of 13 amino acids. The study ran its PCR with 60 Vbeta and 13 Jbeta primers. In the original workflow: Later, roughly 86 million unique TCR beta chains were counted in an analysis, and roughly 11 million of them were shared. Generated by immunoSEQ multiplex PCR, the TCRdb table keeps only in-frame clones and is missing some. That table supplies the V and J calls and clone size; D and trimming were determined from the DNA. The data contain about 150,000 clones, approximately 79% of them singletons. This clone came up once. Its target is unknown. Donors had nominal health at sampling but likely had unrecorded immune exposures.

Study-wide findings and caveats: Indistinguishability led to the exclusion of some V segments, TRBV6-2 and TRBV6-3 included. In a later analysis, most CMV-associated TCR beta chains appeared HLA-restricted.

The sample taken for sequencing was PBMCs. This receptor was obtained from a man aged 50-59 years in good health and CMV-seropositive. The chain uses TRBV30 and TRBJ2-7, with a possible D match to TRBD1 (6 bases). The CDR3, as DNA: TGTGCCTGGAGTGTGGACAGAGGCTACGAGCAGTACTTC. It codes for CAWSVDRGYEQYF.